This T cell receptor beta chain appears in the sequencing data of a study of shared clonotypes between healthy human individuals. General study points: About 5% was the fraction of naive CD4 clonotypes found shared across four donors.

Clones were read by immunoSEQ multiplex PCR, and TCRdb kept only the in-frame ones, dropping some. The data hold about 2.1 million clones, with about 93% observed a single time. Worth noting for this clone: Antigen: not known. In the same sample, other DNA sequences code for this CDR3.

The CDR3 sequence is 11 residues long. Germline V gene sequence: CDR1 LGHNT, CDR2 FRNRAP. V was cut by 5 bases and J by 8 bases, with 9 bases left in between. Naive CD8 cells lacked CD45RO, underwent positive selection for CCR7 and left out terminally differentiated effector memory CD45RA+ cells. Recent acute infections and vaccinations were absent in the healthy HIV-negative adult donors. This clonotype was sampled from a man in his late teens or twenties in good health. Some clones in this sample may be carry-over from other donors' samples. Sample: naive CD8+ T cells from PBMCs. The chain is built from TRBV12-5 and TRBJ1-1; D is ambiguous. The CDR3 region has the DNA TGTGCTAGTGGTCTGGGCAGAGAAGCTTTCTTT. Protein product: CASGLGREAFF. The full variable domain, its missing parts supplied by reference TRBV12-5 and TRBJ1-1, is DARVTQTPRHKVTEMGQEVTMRCQPILGHNTVFWYRQTMMQGLELLAYFRNRAPLDDSGMPKDRFSAEMPDATLATLKIQPSEPRDSAVYFCASGLGREAFFGQGTRLTVV.